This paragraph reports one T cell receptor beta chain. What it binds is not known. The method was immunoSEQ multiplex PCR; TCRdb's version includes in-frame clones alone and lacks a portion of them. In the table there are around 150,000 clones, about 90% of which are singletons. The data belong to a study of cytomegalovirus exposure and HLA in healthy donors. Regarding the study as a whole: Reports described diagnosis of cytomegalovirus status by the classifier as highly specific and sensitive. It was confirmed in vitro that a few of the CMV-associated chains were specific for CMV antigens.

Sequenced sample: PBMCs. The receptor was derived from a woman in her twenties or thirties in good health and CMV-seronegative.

Here the CDR3 reads CASSVSLWATEAFF. In nucleotides, the CDR3 is TGTGCCAGCAGCGTCAGTTTGTGGGCCACTGAAGCTTTCTTT. This chain joins TRBV11-1 and TRBJ1-1; D gene ambiguous. The V end lost 5 bases, the J end lost 4 bases, and 14 bases lay between the germline ends. Germline V gives CDR1 SGHAT, CDR2 FQDESV (reference sequence). The length of the CDR3 is 14 residues.